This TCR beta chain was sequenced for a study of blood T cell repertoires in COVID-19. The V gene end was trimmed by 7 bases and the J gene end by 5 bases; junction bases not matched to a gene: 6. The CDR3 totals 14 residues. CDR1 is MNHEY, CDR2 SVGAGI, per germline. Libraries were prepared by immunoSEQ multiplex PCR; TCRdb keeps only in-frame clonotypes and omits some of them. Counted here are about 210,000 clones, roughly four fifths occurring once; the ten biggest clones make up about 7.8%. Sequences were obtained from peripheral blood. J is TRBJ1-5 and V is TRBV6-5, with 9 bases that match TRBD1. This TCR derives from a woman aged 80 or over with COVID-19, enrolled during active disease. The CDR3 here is CASMRGQGDQPQHF. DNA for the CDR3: TGTGCCAGCATGCGGGGACAGGGCGATCAGCCCCAGCATTTT.